The 11 T cell receptor beta chains below were found in one sample sequenced in a study of Graves' ophthalmopathy and Graves' hyperthyroidism. Amplified TCR beta CDR3 regions were obtained using RNA transcripts as template. RT-PCR with HTBI primers came first, then second-round multiplex PCR. TCRdb recomputed calls from the multiplex PCR reads with MiXCR, one row per CDR3 protein. Of roughly 410,000 distinct CDR3 sequences listed, 15% to 17% are singletons. What was sequenced was peripheral blood. The receptors originated from a woman aged 18-29 years with stable Graves' hyperthyroidism.

At least ten counts were recorded for this clonotype. This sequence joins TRBV7-9 and TRBJ1-5; 8 bases match TRBD1. Germline CDR1 reads SEHNR; CDR2 reads FQNEAQ (reference sequence). V was pared by 5 bases and J by 2 bases, with 5 bases of the junction left unmatched. The CDR3 loop spans 15 amino acids. The CDR3 DNA reads TGTGCCAGCAGCGGACAGGGAATAGGCAATCAGCCCCAGCATTTT. This codes for CASSGQGIGNQPQHF.

In its sample, this clonotype was seen many times. The chain is built from TRBV19 and TRBJ1-5, with D hard to call. V was cut by 7 bases and J by 5 bases, with 18 bases left in between. Germline V lookup: CDR1 LNHDA, CDR2 SQIVND (reference sequence). The CDR3 loop spans 15 amino acids. The CDR3 DNA sequence: TGTGCCAGTACCCACCGTATTCCCTCGGATCAGCCCCAGCATTTT. This gives the protein CASTHRIPSDQPQHF. The entire variable domain, with the rest obtained from reference TRBV19 and TRBJ1-5, is as follows: DGGITQSPKYLFRKEGQNVTLSCEQNLNHDAMYWYRQDPGQGLRLIYYSQIVNDFQKGDIAEGYSVSREKKESFPLTVTSAQKNPTAFYLCASTHRIPSDQPQHFGDGTRLSIL.

The rearrangement uses TRBV11-1 and TRBJ2-3; D is ambiguous. Germline V lookup: CDR1 SGHAT, CDR2 FQDESV (reference sequence). Trimming removed 3 bases from V and 1 base from J, with 11 bases in between. The CDR3 has 15 residues. CDR3 DNA sequence: TGTGCCAGCAGCTTTTCCGGGTCTGGCACAGATACGCAGTATTTT. It encodes CASSFSGSGTDTQYF.

In its sample, this clonotype was seen many times. This chain links TRBV9 with TRBJ1-1, with a weak D call TRBD1 (5 bases). The V gene's germline CDR1 is SGDLS and CDR2 YYNGEE. The CDR3 extends over 14 amino acids. V lost 6 bases, J lost 4 bases, and 16 bases lay in between. CDR3 sequence reads: CASNRDGGSTEAFF. For the CDR3, the DNA is TGTGCCAGCAATAGGGACGGGGGTAGCACTGAAGCTTTCTTT.

Ten or more counts support this clonotype. J is TRBJ2-7 and V is TRBV20-1; 11 bases agree with TRBD2. Germline V gene lookup returns CDR1 DFQATT and CDR2 SNEGSKA (reference sequence). V gave up 1 base and J gave up 0 bases; unmatched junction bases: 2. This CDR3 has 15 residues. The CDR3 nucleotides are TGCAGTGCTAGAGTCCTAGCGGGGGGCTCCTACGAGCAGTACTTC. Its translation is CSARVLAGGSYEQYF.

This clonotype was detected ten times or more. CDR3 amino acids: CASSFRSYQETQYF. Here the CDR3 DNA reads TGTGCCAGCAGTTTTAGGAGCTATCAAGAGACCCAGTACTTC. The gene calls are TRBV7-9 and TRBJ2-5; D ambiguous. Trimming took off 6 bases at V and 2 bases at J, with 13 bases between the two ends. The CDR3 runs 14 residues. CDR1 and CDR2 (germline): SEHNR, FQNEAQ (reference sequence).

This clonotype was recorded at least ten times. CDR3 region: CASRSYSNQPQHF. CDR3 DNA: TGTGCCAGTAGAAGTTATAGCAATCAGCCCCAGCATTTT. This sequence joins TRBV19 and TRBJ1-5, with no clear D. CDR1 is LNHDA and CDR2 is SQIVND in the germline V gene (reference sequence). The CDR3 has 13 residues. V was trimmed by 6 bases and J by 0 bases, leaving 6 bases between them.

This clonotype was counted many times. The V gene is TRBV6-1, the J gene TRBJ2-5; a possible D gene is TRBD1 (5 bases). Germline CDR1 MNHNS, CDR2 SASEGT. V was clipped by 8 bases and J by 2 bases, with 18 bases between them. This CDR3 has 15 amino acids. In nucleotides, the CDR3 is TGTGCCAGCCAAAAGGGGTTCAGTGTGCAAGAGACCCAGTACTTC. Translated, it gives CASQKGFSVQETQYF.

This clonotype was found many times. The CDR3 DNA follows: TGTGCCAGCAGACGAACGGGGGTTGATAATTCACCCCTCCACTTT. Its protein is CASRRTGVDNSPLHF. The V gene is TRBV6-1, the J gene TRBJ1-6; TRBD1 might be the D (5 bases). There are 15 residues in the CDR3. The V end lost 6 bases, the J end lost 5 bases, and 14 bases lay between the germline ends. Germline V gives CDR1 MNHNS, CDR2 SASEGT.

In its sample, this clonotype was seen a few times. The chain carries TRBV14 and TRBJ1-6; 10 nucleotides match TRBD1. The CDR3 length is 17 residues. CDR1 and CDR2 from the germline V gene are SGHDN and FVKESK. Losses at the gene ends were 4 bases for V and 10 bases for J; bases not matched to a gene: 13. Here the CDR3 reads CASSPGQGRTLNSPLHF. CDR3 DNA sequence: TGTGCCAGCAGCCCGGGACAGGGGAGAACCCTTAACTCACCCCTCCACTTT.

The V call is TRBV20-1, the J call TRBJ2-5; weak D call: TRBD1 (6 bases). Trimming left V 1 base short and J 5 bases short, with 11 bases between. The CDR3 spans 13 residues. Germline-derived CDR1 and CDR2 are DFQATT and SNEGSKA (reference sequence). The CDR3 sequence: CSARGQAGETQYF. CDR3 nucleotides: TGCAGTGCTAGAGGACAGGCTGGGGAGACCCAGTACTTC.